Following are 13 T cell receptor beta chains from one sample sequenced in a study of sequential checkpoint blockade in melanoma (dated by TCRdb to between 2019 and 2020). Library preparation used the immunoSEQ multiplex PCR assay. The source is immuneACCESS, and TCRdb retained only in-frame sequences with V and J called. Part of the clones is not carried over; for the studies checked, unresolved V genes explain less than half of this, and the remainder is unexplained. This sample gives approximately 28,000 clones in total; 83% of them show up just once. About a sixth of the sample is held by the ten biggest clonotypes. The sample's treatment or condition, from its label and the paper: randomized to nivolumab then ipilimumab (arm A) or the reverse (arm B). The sequencing here drew on CD8+ T cells sorted from blood (inferred from file names), taken from a patient given nivolumab and ipilimumab in sequence. These receptors were collected from a human donor with melanoma.

The chain couples TRBV4-3 to TRBJ2-7, with D tentatively TRBD1 (5 bases). The CDR3 extends over 14 amino acids. The germline V gene has CDR1 LGHNA and CDR2 YSLEER. Trimming removed 1 base from V and 5 bases from J, with 12 bases in between. This CDR3 is CASSQGQRRDEQYF. Written as DNA, the CDR3 is TGCGCCAGCAGCCAAGGACAGCGACGGGACGAGCAGTACTTC.

The rearrangement links TRBV4-2 to TRBJ2-1; 7 bases agree with TRBD2. CDR1 is LGHNA, CDR2 YNFKEQ, per germline. Germline trimming cut 0 bases from V and 9 bases from J; bases unmatched to any gene: 11. The CDR3 contains 16 residues. The CDR3 loop is CASSQDKPLWGGEQFF. In DNA form, the CDR3 reads TGTGCCAGCAGCCAAGATAAACCCCTATGGGGGGGTGAGCAGTTCTTC.

The CDR3 nucleotides are TGTGCCAGCAGCAAAGGCCGCGGACAGGGGGCCTACGAGCAGTACTTC. It translates to CASSKGRGQGAYEQYF. The chain recombines TRBV21-1 with TRBJ2-7; the table's D call, TRBD1, has no DNA check behind it. TRBV21-1 is a pseudogene segment. The CDR3 covers 16 residues.

This chain links TRBV19 with TRBJ2-3; TRBD2 is a possible D gene (6 bases). This CDR3 is 12 amino acids long. Trimming removed 5 bases at V and 11 bases at J, with 14 bases between. Germline CDR1 LNHDA, CDR2 SQIVND (reference sequence). The CDR3 reads CASSPAGLEQYF. The CDR3 region has the DNA TGTGCCAGTAGTCCCGCGGGGCTAGAGCAGTATTTT.

V usage is TRBV7-9 and J usage is TRBJ1-1, with 7 nucleotides matching TRBD1. CDR1 SEHNR and CDR2 FQNEAQ come from the germline V gene (reference sequence). The CDR3 has 15 residues. With V trimmed by 5 bases and J by 1 base, 7 bases remained unmatched. The CDR3 DNA sequence: TGTGCCAGCAGCCCGAGGACAGGCGCGAACACTGAAGCTTTCTTT. The encoded protein is CASSPRTGANTEAFF.

This sequence joins TRBV7-8 and TRBJ1-4; weak D call: TRBD1 (5 bases). The length of the CDR3 is 15 residues. V lost 1 base and J 8 bases, leaving 14 bases between the germline ends. Germline CDR1 and CDR2: SGHVS and FQNEAQ. Here the CDR3 reads CASSLVGGVREKLFF. CDR3 in DNA: TGTGCCAGCAGCTTAGTCGGGGGGGTAAGGGAAAAACTGTTTTTT.

The chain carries TRBV10-3 and TRBJ2-7; 11 bases match TRBD1. CDR1 is ENHRY, CDR2 SYGVKD, per germline. V dropped 7 bases and J dropped 3; count of bases not matched to a gene: 5. The CDR3 is 14 residues long. Written as DNA, the CDR3 is TGTGCCATCAACGGACAGGGGGCGAACTACGAGCAGTACTTC. Translation gives CAINGQGANYEQYF.

The chain combines TRBV5-6 with TRBJ2-1, with 9 bases identical to TRBD2. The CDR3 is made up of 16 amino acids. Trimming removed 6 bases from V and 6 bases from J; junction bases left unmatched: 13. CDR1 and CDR2 from the germline V gene are SGHDT and YYEEEE. Here the CDR3 DNA reads TGTGCCAGCATCAGATCCGGGACTAGCAGAACCAATGAGCAGTTCTTC. Translating it yields CASIRSGTSRTNEQFF.

The chain has TRBV6-5 and TRBJ1-1, with D unresolved. This CDR3 has 11 amino acids. V was shortened by 6 bases and J by 3 bases, with 5 bases between the two germline ends. Germline V gives CDR1 MNHEY, CDR2 SVGAGI. The CDR3 region has the DNA TGTGCCAGCAGCTCAGACACTGAAGCTTTCTTT. Translation gives CASSSDTEAFF.

This chain uses TRBV7-9 with TRBJ2-2; TRBD1 aligns across 8 bases. The V gene's germline CDR1 is SEHNR and CDR2 FQNEAQ (reference sequence). With 5 bases clipped from V and 5 bases from J, the junction kept 4 bases outside the gene matches. This CDR3 has 14 amino acids. CDR3 region: CASSLQGATGELFF. In DNA, the CDR3 is TGTGCCAGCAGCCTGCAGGGGGCGACCGGGGAGCTGTTTTTT. The whole variable domain, filled in from reference TRBV7-9 and TRBJ2-2, reads DTGVSQNPRHKITKRGQNVTFRCDPISEHNRLYWYRQTLGQGPEFLTYFQNEAQLEKSRLLSDRFSAERPKGSFSTLEIQRTEQGDSAMYLCASSLQGATGELFFGEGSRLTVL.

The chain recombines TRBV4-1 with TRBJ2-6; TRBD1 might be the D (5 bases). Between the trimmed V and J ends, which lost 7 bases and 2 bases, there was a span of 9 bases. The CDR3 totals 14 residues. Germline CDR1 MGHRA, CDR2 YSYEKL. Here the CDR3 reads CASTGNPGANVLTF. DNA for the CDR3: TGCGCCAGCACAGGGAACCCTGGGGCCAACGTCCTGACTTTC.

This chain uses TRBV28 with TRBJ1-2; 10 bases line up with TRBD1. V dropped 4 bases and J dropped 4; count of bases not matched to a gene: 6. The CDR3 runs to 15 residues. Germline-derived CDR1 and CDR2 are MDHEN and SYDVKM. Here the CDR3 reads CASSSRDRGRYGYTF. The CDR3 DNA reads TGTGCCAGCAGTTCCCGGGACAGGGGACGCTATGGCTACACCTTC.

The rearrangement links TRBV4-2 to TRBJ2-1; possibly TRBD2 for D (6 bases). The CDR3 extends over 17 amino acids. Trimming shortened V by 4 bases and J by 8 bases, and 24 bases separated the two germline ends. CDR1 is LGHNA, CDR2 YNFKEQ, per germline. CDR3 region: CASSLLPPGGEHHEQFF. The CDR3 DNA follows: TGTGCCAGCAGCCTCCTACCGCCCGGCGGGGAGCACCATGAGCAGTTCTTC.